The present TCR beta chain was sequenced within a study of early T cells in non-severe SARS-CoV-2 infection. Study-level information: The chains were unpaired, and the sequenced material was bulk RNA from unsorted whole blood.

This CDR3 is built from 12 residues. With 1 base removed from V and 6 bases from J, the gap between germline ends came to 9 bases. Germline V gives CDR1 DFQATT, CDR2 SNEGSKA (reference sequence). This clonotype appeared many times. Attachment of unique molecular identifiers was made to individual cDNA molecules. One entry per CDR3 protein, called by TCRdb with MiXCR from the 5' RACE reads. The sample has 45,000 to 55,000 distinct CDR3 sequences, 6.2% seen once; the top ten hold 3.5% to 4%. The chain links TRBV20-1 to TRBJ1-2; the D is unclear. The TCR comes from an adult who was a healthcare worker with PCR-confirmed SARS-CoV-2 infection or an uninfected control (not recorded which). Material for sequencing was whole blood. CDR3 coding DNA: TGCAGTGCTAGAGGAGGGCTCGATGGCTACACCTTC. This encodes CSARGGLDGYTF.